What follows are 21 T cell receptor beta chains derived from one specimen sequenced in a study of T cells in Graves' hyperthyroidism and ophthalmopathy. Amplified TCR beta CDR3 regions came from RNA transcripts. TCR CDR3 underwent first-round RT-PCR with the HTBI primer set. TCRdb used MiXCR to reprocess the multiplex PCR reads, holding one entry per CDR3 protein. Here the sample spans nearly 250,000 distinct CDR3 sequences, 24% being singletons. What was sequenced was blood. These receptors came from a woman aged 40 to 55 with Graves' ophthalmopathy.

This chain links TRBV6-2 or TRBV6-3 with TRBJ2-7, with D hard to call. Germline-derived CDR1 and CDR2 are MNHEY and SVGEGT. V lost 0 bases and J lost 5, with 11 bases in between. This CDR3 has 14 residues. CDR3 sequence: CASSYSPRSNEQYF. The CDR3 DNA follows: TGTGCCAGCAGTTACTCGCCGAGGTCCAACGAGCAGTACTTC.

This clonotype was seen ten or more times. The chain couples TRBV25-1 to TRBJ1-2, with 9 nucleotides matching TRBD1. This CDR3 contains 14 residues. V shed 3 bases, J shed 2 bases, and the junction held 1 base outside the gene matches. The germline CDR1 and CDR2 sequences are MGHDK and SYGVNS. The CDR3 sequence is CASSDGTGNYGYTF. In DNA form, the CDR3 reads TGTGCCAGCAGTGATGGGACAGGGAACTATGGCTACACCTTC.

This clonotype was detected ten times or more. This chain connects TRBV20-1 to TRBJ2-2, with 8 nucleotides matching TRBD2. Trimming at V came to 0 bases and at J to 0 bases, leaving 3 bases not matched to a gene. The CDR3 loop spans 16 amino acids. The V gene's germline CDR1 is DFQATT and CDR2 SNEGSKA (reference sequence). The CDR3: CSARDAGGPNTGELFF. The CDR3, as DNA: TGCAGTGCTAGAGATGCGGGGGGACCGAACACCGGGGAGCTGTTTTTT.

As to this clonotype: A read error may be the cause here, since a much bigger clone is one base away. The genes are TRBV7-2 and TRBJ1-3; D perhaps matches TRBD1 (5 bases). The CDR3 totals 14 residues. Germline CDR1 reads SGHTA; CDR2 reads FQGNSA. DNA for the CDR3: TGTGCCAGCAAGGGGCTTATCTCTGGAAACATCATATATTTT. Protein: CASKGLISGNIIYF.

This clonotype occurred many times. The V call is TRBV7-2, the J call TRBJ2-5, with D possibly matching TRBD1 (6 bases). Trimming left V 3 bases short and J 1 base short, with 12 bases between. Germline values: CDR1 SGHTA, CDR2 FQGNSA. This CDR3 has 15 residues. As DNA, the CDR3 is TGTGCCAGCAGCTTCATACGGACAGCCCAAGAGACCCAGTACTTC. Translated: CASSFIRTAQETQYF.

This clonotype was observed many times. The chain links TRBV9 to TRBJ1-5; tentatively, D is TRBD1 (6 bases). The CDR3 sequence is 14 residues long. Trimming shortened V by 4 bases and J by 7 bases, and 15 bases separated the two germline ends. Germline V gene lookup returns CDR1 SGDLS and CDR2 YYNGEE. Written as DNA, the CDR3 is TGTGCCAGCAGCTCCCTAGGGGGGGACCAGCCCCAGCATTTT. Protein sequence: CASSSLGGDQPQHF.

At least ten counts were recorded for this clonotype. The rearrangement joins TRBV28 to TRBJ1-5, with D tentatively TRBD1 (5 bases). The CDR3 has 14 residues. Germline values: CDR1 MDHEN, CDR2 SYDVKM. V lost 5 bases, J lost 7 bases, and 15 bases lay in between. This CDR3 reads CASSRGTEDQPQHF. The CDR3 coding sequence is TGTGCCAGCAGTCGCGGGACGGAGGACCAGCCCCAGCATTTT.

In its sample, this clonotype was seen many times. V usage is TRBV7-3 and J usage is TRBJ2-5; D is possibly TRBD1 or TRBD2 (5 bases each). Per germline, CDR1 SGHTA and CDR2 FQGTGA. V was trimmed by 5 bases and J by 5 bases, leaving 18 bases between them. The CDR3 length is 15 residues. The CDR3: CASSPTGSWGETQYF. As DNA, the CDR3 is TGTGCCAGCAGCCCCACTGGCAGTTGGGGGGAGACCCAGTACTTC.

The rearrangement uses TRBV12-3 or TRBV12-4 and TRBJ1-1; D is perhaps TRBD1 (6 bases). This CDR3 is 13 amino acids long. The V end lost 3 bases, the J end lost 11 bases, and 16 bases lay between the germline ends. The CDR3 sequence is CASSLAGEVGAFF. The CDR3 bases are TGTGCCAGCAGTTTGGCAGGGGAGGTTGGCGCTTTCTTT.

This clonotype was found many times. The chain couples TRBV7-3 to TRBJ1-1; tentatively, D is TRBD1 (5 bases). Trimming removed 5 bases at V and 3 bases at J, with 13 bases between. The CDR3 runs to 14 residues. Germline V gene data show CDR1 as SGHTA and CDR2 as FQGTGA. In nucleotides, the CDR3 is TGTGCCAGCAGCCCTAGGCAGGGTGACACTGAAGCTTTCTTT. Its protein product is CASSPRQGDTEAFF.

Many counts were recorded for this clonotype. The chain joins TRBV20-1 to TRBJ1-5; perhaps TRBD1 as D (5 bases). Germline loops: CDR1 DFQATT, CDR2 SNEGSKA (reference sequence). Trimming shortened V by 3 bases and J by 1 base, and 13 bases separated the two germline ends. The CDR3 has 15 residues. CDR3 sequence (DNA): TGCAGTGCTAGTTGGGGGGTAGGGAGCAATCAGCCCCAGCATTTT. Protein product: CSASWGVGSNQPQHF.

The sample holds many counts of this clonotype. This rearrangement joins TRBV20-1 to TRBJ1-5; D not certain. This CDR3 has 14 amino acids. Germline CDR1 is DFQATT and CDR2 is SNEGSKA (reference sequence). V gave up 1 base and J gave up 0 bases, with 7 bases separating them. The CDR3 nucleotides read TGCAGTGCTAGAGTCCGGGATAGCAATCAGCCCCAGCATTTT. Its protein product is CSARVRDSNQPQHF.

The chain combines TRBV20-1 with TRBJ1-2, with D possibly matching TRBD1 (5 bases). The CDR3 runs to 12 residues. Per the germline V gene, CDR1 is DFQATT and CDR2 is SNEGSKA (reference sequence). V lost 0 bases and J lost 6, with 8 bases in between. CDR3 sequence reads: CSARDVRDGYTF. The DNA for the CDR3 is TGCAGTGCTAGAGACGTCAGGGATGGCTACACCTTC.

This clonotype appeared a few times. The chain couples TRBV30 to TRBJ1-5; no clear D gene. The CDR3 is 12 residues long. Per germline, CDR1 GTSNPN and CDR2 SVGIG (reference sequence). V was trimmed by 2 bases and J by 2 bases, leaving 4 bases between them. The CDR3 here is CAWSFGNQPQHF. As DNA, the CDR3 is TGTGCCTGGAGTTTTGGCAATCAGCCCCAGCATTTT.

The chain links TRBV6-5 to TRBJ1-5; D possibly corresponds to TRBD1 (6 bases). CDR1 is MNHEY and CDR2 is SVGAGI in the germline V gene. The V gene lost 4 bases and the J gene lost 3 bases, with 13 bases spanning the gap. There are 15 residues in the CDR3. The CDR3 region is CASSSPGQNNQPQHF. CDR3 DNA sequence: TGTGCCAGCAGTTCGCCCGGACAGAACAATCAGCCCCAGCATTTT.

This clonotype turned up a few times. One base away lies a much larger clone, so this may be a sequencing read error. This CDR3 reads CSASRPEGSLNPPQHF. As DNA, the CDR3 is TGCAGTGCTAGTCGGCCGGAAGGAAGCCTCAATCCGCCCCAGCATTTT. This sequence joins TRBV20-1 and TRBJ1-5; D gene uncertain. There are 16 residues in the CDR3. Germline CDR1 and CDR2: DFQATT and SNEGSKA (reference sequence).

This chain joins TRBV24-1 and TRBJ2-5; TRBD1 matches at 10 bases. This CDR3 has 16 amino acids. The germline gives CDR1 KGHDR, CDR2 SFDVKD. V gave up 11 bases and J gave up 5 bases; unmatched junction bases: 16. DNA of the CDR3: TGTGCCAGCAGGGGGTCCGGGACAGGGGAGGAGGAGACCCAGTACTTC. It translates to CASRGSGTGEEETQYF.

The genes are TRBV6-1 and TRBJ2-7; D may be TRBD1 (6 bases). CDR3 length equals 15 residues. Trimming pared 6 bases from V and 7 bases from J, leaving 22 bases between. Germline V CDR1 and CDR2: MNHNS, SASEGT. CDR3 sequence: CASSLTRNRVQEQYF. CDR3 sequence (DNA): TGTGCCAGCAGCCTTACCCGGAACAGGGTGCAGGAGCAGTACTTC.

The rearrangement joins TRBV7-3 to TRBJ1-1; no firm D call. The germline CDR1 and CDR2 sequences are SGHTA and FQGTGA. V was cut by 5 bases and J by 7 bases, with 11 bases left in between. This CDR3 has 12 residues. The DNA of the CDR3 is TGTGCCAGCAGCCCAGGAAGGGATGAAGCTTTCTTT. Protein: CASSPGRDEAFF.

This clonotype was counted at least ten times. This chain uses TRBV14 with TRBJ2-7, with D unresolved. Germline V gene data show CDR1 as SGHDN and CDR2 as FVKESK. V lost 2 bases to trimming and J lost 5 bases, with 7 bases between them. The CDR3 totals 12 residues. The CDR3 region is CASSQQLHEQYF. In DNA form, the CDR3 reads TGTGCCAGCAGCCAACAGTTACACGAGCAGTACTTC.

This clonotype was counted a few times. CDR3: CASSGLRDIDEQFF. The CDR3, as DNA: TGTGCCAGCAGTGGGCTCCGGGACATCGATGAGCAGTTCTTC. The chain recombines TRBV6-1 with TRBJ2-1; TRBD1 is a possible D gene (6 bases). Between the trimmed V and J ends, which lost 4 bases and 8 bases, there was a span of 15 bases. Germline CDR1 MNHNS, CDR2 SASEGT. The CDR3 loop spans 14 amino acids.